This TCR beta chain was retrieved from a study of CD8+CD57+ T cells in acquired aplastic anemia. Looking at the study overall: The average for DNA from sorted CD4+ and CD8+ cells was approximately 3.2 ug.

Individuals selected for sequencing had exhibited CD8+CD57+ cell expansion on flow cytometry. Severe acquired aplastic anemia was the diagnosis recorded for all patients. The table lists this clonotype with many counts. What it binds is unknown. Study-wide results and caveats: Approximately 28 CD8+ CDR3 sequences were shared between patients and controls. Significance was not reached for CD8+ Simpson's diversity between patients and controls.

CDR1 is MNHEY and CDR2 is SVGAGI in the germline V gene. V was pared by 1 base and J by 5 bases, with 12 bases between. There are 14 residues in the CDR3. Genomic DNA was employed as the template in profiling TCR beta VDJ and CDR3. TCRdb re-called the reads with MiXCR, one entry per CDR3 protein. The sample carries approximately 130,000 distinct CDR3 sequences, 50% to 70% recorded once. This receptor was identified in a human donor with aplastic anemia. The sequencing input was sorted CD4+, CD8+, or CD8+CD57+ T cells (not recorded which) from PBMCs. J is TRBJ2-7 and V is TRBV6-5, with D perhaps matching TRBD1 or TRBD2 (6 bases each). The CDR3 nucleotides are TGTGCCAGCAGTTACTTTTCCGGGGGCGACGAGCAGTACTTC. Encoded protein: CASSYFSGGDEQYF.